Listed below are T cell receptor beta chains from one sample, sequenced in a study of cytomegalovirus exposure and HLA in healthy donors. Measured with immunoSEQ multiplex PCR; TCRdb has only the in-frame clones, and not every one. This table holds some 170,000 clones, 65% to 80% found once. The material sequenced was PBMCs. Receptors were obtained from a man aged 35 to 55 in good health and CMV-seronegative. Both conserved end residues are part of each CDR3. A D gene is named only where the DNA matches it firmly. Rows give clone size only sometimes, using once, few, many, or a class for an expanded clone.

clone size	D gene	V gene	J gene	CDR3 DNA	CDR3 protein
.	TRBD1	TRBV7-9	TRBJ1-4	TGTTCCAGCAGCTTATCCCGGACAGGCGAAGAACTGTTTTTT	CSSSLSRTGEELFF
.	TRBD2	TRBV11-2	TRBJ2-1	TGTGCCAGCAGCTCCCTAGCGGAACTGGTGGAGAATGAGCAGTTCTTC	CASSSLAELVENEQFF
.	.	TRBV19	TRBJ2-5	TGTGCCAGTAGTCGCGACAGCGCCCAAGAGACCCAGTACTTC	CASSRDSAQETQYF
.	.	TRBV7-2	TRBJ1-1	TGTGCCAGCAGCCCCCTGAATCTGGCAGTGAACACTGAAGCTTTCTTT	CASSPLNLAVNTEAFF
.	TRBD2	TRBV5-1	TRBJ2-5	TGCGCCAGCAGCGCACTAGCGGGAGGGGAGACCCAGTACTTC	CASSALAGGETQYF
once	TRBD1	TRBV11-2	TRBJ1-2	TGTGCCAGCAGCCACTTCAGGACAGGCCTATCTATTCGTGGCTACACCTTC	CASSHFRTGLSIRGYTF
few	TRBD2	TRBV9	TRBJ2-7	TGTGCCAGCAGCGTAGAAGGGGCTAGCGGGAGAGGCGAGCAGTACTTC	CASSVEGASGRGEQYF
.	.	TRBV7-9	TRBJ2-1	TGTGCCAGCAGCTCCAGGGGGCGCGGGGGCAATGAGCAGTTCTTC	CASSSRGRGGNEQFF
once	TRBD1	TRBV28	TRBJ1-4	TGTGCCAGCAGTTCCCCGGGACAGGGCGGTGAAAAACTGTTTTTT	CASSSPGQGGEKLFF
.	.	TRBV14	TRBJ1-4	TGTGCCAGCAGCCAAGGAGGGTGGGGATCGCTGTTTTTT	CASSQGGWGSLFF
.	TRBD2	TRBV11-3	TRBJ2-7	TGTGCCAGCAGCTTAGACGGACTAGGCGAGCAGTACTTC	CASSLDGLGEQYF
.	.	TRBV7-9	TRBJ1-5	TGTTCCAGCAGCTTCTCGAATCAGCCCCAGCATTTT	CSSSFSNQPQHF
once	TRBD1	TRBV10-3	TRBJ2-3	TGTGCCATCAGTGAGCCCGAATCAGGGGGTAGCACAGATACGCAGTATTTT	CAISEPESGGSTDTQYF
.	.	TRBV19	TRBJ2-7	TGTGCCAGTAGTATTGGAGGGAGAAGTAACAACGAGCAGTACTTC	CASSIGGRSNNEQYF
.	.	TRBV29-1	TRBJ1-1	TGCGGCGTCAGGTTGAACACTGAAGCTTTCTTT	CGVRLNTEAFF
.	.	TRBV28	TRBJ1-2	TGTGCCAGCAGTTTCGGGTTTTCGGGGGACGTTGCCTATGGCTACACCTTC	CASSFGFSGDVAYGYTF
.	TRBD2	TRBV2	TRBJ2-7	TGTGCCAGCAGTGAGGCTAGCGGGAGAATAGTCCGAAACGCTTACGAGCAGTACTTC	CASSEASGRIVRNAYEQYF
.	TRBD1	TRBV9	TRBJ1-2	TGTGCCAGCAGCGAGGGGACAGGGGATTTAGGGGGCTACACCTTC	CASSEGTGDLGGYTF
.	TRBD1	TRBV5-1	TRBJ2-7	TGCGCCAGCAGCTTGGAAGGACAGGGTTCCTACGAGCAGTACTTC	CASSLEGQGSYEQYF